This is a list of T cell receptor beta chains from one sample in a study of blood T cell repertoires in COVID-19. The table came from immunoSEQ multiplex PCR; TCRdb's copy has only in-frame clones and leaves some out. The table lists under 450,000 clones, 88% of them singletons, with around 12% in the top ten. The specimen sequenced was peripheral blood. These receptors were obtained from a woman aged 45-65 years with COVID-19, enrolled during active disease. CDR3s include the opening cysteine and the closing phenylalanine or tryptophan.

V	J	CDR3
TRBV19	TRBJ1-5	CASGTGLVYSNQPQHF
TRBV18	TRBJ2-1	CASSPRPGLDEQFF
TRBV30	TRBJ2-3	CAWSPSPGADTQYF
TRBV6-5	TRBJ2-7	CASSRGTGRGEQYF
TRBV6-2/TRBV6-3	TRBJ2-7	CASSYGLSSFSYEQYF
TRBV10-3	TRBJ2-1	CATSEGLYQNNEQFF
TRBV28	TRBJ2-3	CARFPPAQALSTDTQYF
TRBV7-2	TRBJ2-2	CASSYGLAGGELFF
TRBV30	TRBJ1-3	CAWTARSFGNTIYF
TRBV18	TRBJ1-6	CASSPRAGGRSPLHF
TRBV25-1	TRBJ2-6	CASSDLGGSGANVLTF
TRBV6-5	TRBJ1-2	CASRGQNYGYTF
TRBV7-2	TRBJ1-3	CASSLTEELSGNTIYF
TRBV4-1	TRBJ1-6	CASSQKHLGGAPLHF
TRBV29-1	TRBJ1-1	CSVEVGRMAFF
TRBV7-6	TRBJ1-1	CASSLGAGMAFF
TRBV4-2	TRBJ2-1	CASSQDGTSGGNNEQFF
TRBV18	TRBJ1-4	CASSQDSRLEKLFF
TRBV6-5	TRBJ1-6	CASSSLGTGSSPLHF
TRBV11-3	TRBJ2-2	CASSPRGPDTGELFF
TRBV24-1	TRBJ2-3	CATSSRLAGGTDTQYF
TRBV5-1	TRBJ1-1	CASSRESNTEAFF
TRBV7-9	TRBJ2-3	CASSLTDTQYF
TRBV11-2	TRBJ2-2	CASSPPGLGFGRELFF
TRBV2	TRBJ1-1	CASSAPDRGIFEAFF
TRBV19	TRBJ2-1	CASFGVGQGPNEQFF
TRBV11-2	TRBJ2-3	CASNPGLAGVADTQYF
TRBV9	TRBJ1-1	CASSVDRDTEAFF
TRBV30	TRBJ1-2	CAWLIRDRGPTVLYTF
TRBV5-1	TRBJ1-3	CASAVSGSGNTIYF
TRBV15	TRBJ2-7	CATSSGGGYNYEQYF
TRBV28	TRBJ1-5	CASSSGLSSNQPQHF
TRBV18	TRBJ2-1	CASSPPGGQGMNEQFF